The 22 T cell receptor beta chains below come from one sample, sequenced in a study of blood T cell repertoires in COVID-19. Produced via immunoSEQ multiplex PCR; TCRdb's table is partial and in-frame only. The data contain a few hundred thousand clones, over 75% of them singletons. The specimen was PBMCs or T cells enriched from blood (not recorded which). The receptors were sampled from a man younger than 40 who had recovered from COVID-19.

Only one count was recorded for this clone. This chain joins TRBV2 and TRBJ2-7, with TRBD1 matching over 11 bases. The V gene's germline CDR1 is SNHLY and CDR2 FYNNEI. There are 16 residues in the CDR3. V was clipped by 6 bases and J by 6 bases; unmatched bases: 13. The CDR3 DNA reads as TGTGCCAGCAGCCGCGGAACTCCGGGACAGGGGGGCGAGCAGTACTTC. Encoded protein: CASSRGTPGQGGEQYF.

The chain carries TRBV7-2 and TRBJ1-2; tentative D call: TRBD1 (6 bases). This CDR3 comprises 15 residues. V dropped 5 bases and J dropped 4 bases, with 17 bases sitting between them. Germline V CDR1 and CDR2: SGHTA, FQGNSA. CDR3 in amino acids: CASSHFPGESYGYTF. CDR3 DNA sequence: TGTGCCAGCAGCCATTTCCCAGGGGAGAGCTATGGCTACACCTTC.

The J gene is TRBJ1-1, the V gene TRBV6-2 or TRBV6-3; TRBD1 might be the D (6 bases). From germline, CDR1 is MNHEY and CDR2 SVGEGT. The CDR3 has 15 amino acids. V gave up 0 bases and J gave up 2 bases, with 10 bases separating them. The CDR3 protein is CASSYSWDTNTEAFF. Written as DNA, the CDR3 is TGTGCCAGCAGTTACTCGTGGGACACTAACACTGAAGCTTTCTTT.

This clone was seen only a few times. The rearrangement joins TRBV19 to TRBJ2-7, with TRBD1 matching 7 bases. CDR3 length: 15 amino acids. V was pared by 1 base and J by 4 bases, with 7 bases of the junction left unmatched. Per germline, CDR1 LNHDA and CDR2 SQIVND (reference sequence). This CDR3 reads CASSIARDSLYEQYF. In DNA, the CDR3 is TGTGCCAGTAGTATAGCTCGGGACAGCCTTTACGAGCAGTACTTC.

This rearrangement joins TRBV18 to TRBJ1-1; no reliable D call. Trimming removed 2 bases from V and 1 base from J, with 11 bases in between. CDR3 length: 15 amino acids. CDR1 KGHSH and CDR2 LQKENI come from the germline V gene. CDR3 bases: TGTGCCAGCTCACCATTGCCAGGCGAGAACACTGAAGCTTTCTTT. Protein sequence: CASSPLPGENTEAFF.

This chain joins TRBV3-1 (or the pseudogene TRBV3-2) and TRBJ2-1; TRBD2 agrees at 7 bases. J gave up 12 bases and V 2 bases, and 7 bases lay outside the gene matches. CDR1 is LGHDT and CDR2 is YNNKEL in the germline V gene (reference sequence). The CDR3 covers 13 residues. The CDR3 nucleotides are TGTGCCAGCAGCCAACTTCGGTCGGGGGGGCAGTTCTTC. This encodes CASSQLRSGGQFF.

The rearrangement links TRBV2 to TRBJ1-4; 7 nucleotides match TRBD1. V lost 4 bases and J lost 14; bases outside the gene matches: 10. CDR1 and CDR2 from the germline V gene are SNHLY and FYNNEI. CDR3 length: 13 residues. The chain's CDR3 is CASSVGWTGWLFF. The CDR3 DNA is TGTGCCAGCAGTGTCGGGTGGACAGGCTGGCTGTTTTTT.

The rearrangement links TRBV6-5 to TRBJ2-7; 8 bases fit TRBD1. The V gene end was trimmed by 4 bases and the J gene end by 3 bases; junction bases not matched to a gene: 11. The germline V gene has CDR1 MNHEY and CDR2 SVGAGI. The CDR3 has 16 amino acids. The CDR3 nucleotides are TGTGCCAGCAGTTCTAATCCGGGACAGGTCCTCTACGAGCAGTACTTC. Translated: CASSSNPGQVLYEQYF.

This chain links TRBV25-1 with TRBJ1-6; D gene uncertain. The CDR3 is made up of 14 amino acids. Germline values: CDR1 MGHDK, CDR2 SYGVNS. With 4 bases removed from V and 5 bases from J, the gap between germline ends came to 9 bases. The chain's CDR3 is CASSVGLDNSPLHF. In nucleotides, the CDR3 is TGTGCCAGCAGTGTCGGTCTGGATAATTCACCCCTCCACTTT.

The chain links TRBV28 to TRBJ2-2, with TRBD2 identical over 9 bases. CDR1 and CDR2 from the germline V gene are MDHEN and SYDVKM. CDR3 size: 16 residues. The V gene end was trimmed by 3 bases and the J gene end by 7 bases; junction bases not matched to a gene: 9. CDR3 amino acids: CASSFQRGVLHGELFF. DNA of the CDR3: TGTGCCAGCAGTTTTCAGCGGGGGGTCCTTCACGGGGAGCTGTTTTTT.

The V gene is TRBV27, the J gene TRBJ1-6; 7 bases fit TRBD1. The germline CDR1 and CDR2 sequences are MNHEY and SMNVEV (reference sequence). J gave up 4 bases and V 6 bases, and 6 bases lay outside the gene matches. The CDR3 is 15 residues long. This CDR3 is CASRPIQGYNSPLHF. DNA of the CDR3: TGTGCCAGCAGGCCGATACAGGGGTATAATTCACCCCTCCACTTT.

CDR3 residues: CASSLRQEQETQYF. DNA for the CDR3: TGTGCCAGCAGCTTAAGGCAGGAACAAGAGACCCAGTACTTC. This chain connects TRBV7-8 to TRBJ2-5; D remains unclear. Germline-derived CDR1 and CDR2 are SGHVS and FQNEAQ. The CDR3 is 14 amino acids. The V end lost 2 bases, the J end lost 2 bases, and 9 bases lay between the germline ends.

The chain is built from TRBV29-1 and TRBJ1-5; D perhaps matches TRBD1 (5 bases). Per germline, CDR1 SQVTM and CDR2 ANQGSEA. The CDR3 has 14 amino acids. The ends were cut back, 1 base at V and 2 bases at J, with 9 bases in the middle. The CDR3, as DNA: TGCAGCGTTGAAGCCACAGGCTGCAATCAGCCCCAGCATTTT. Protein: CSVEATGCNQPQHF.

The chain has TRBV7-3 and TRBJ1-6, with D uncertain. V was trimmed by 5 bases and J by 6 bases, leaving 11 bases between them. This CDR3 has 14 amino acids. The germline V gene has CDR1 SGHTA and CDR2 FQGTGA. The CDR3 protein is CASSPTHINSPLHF. The CDR3 DNA is TGTGCCAGCAGCCCCACACATATTAATTCACCCCTCCACTTT.

The rearrangement joins TRBV10-2 to TRBJ1-2, with 7 bases aligning to TRBD1. This CDR3 has 16 amino acids. J was trimmed by 5 bases and V by 9 bases; bases with no gene match: 18. Germline assignment: CDR1 WSHSY and CDR2 SAAADI. The CDR3 loop reads CASAEDRTWVGYGYTF. The CDR3 bases are TGCGCCAGTGCGGAGGACAGGACATGGGTTGGGTATGGCTACACCTTC.

The CDR3 loop is CASSTGLGSYNSPLHF. CDR3 nucleotide sequence: TGTGCCAGCAGCACCGGGTTGGGCTCCTATAATTCACCCCTCCACTTT. The chain joins TRBV7-2 to TRBJ1-6; no clear D gene. V was clipped by 5 bases and J by 0 bases, with 11 bases between them. The germline CDR1 and CDR2 sequences are SGHTA and FQGNSA. The CDR3 is made up of 16 amino acids. Together with reference TRBV7-2 and TRBJ1-6, the CDR3 gives the full variable domain: GAGVSQSPSNKVTEKGKDVELRCDPISGHTALYWYRQSLGQGLEFLIYFQGNSAPDKSGLPSDRFSAERTGGSVSTLTIQRTQQEDSAVYLCASSTGLGSYNSPLHFGNGTRLTVT.

This chain uses TRBV7-2 with TRBJ1-4; TRBD1 matches 7 bases. CDR1 SGHTA and CDR2 FQGNSA come from the germline V gene. There are 15 residues in the CDR3. V was pared by 3 bases and J by 7 bases, with 8 bases of the junction left unmatched. As DNA, the CDR3 is TGTGCCAGCAGCTTGAGAGGGACAGCTATTGAAAAACTGTTTTTT. It is translated as CASSLRGTAIEKLFF.

The chain carries TRBV11-2 and TRBJ2-1; maybe TRBD1 (5 bases). CDR3 length: 16 amino acids. The germline V gene encodes CDR1 SGHAT and CDR2 FQNNGV. V was shortened by 5 bases and J by 0 bases, with 14 bases between the two germline ends. The CDR3 DNA is TGTGCCAGCAGCACCAGGGCCCCGAGCTCCTACAATGAGCAGTTCTTC. As protein: CASSTRAPSSYNEQFF.

The chain carries TRBV5-1 and TRBJ2-3; maybe TRBD2 (7 bases). Germline values: CDR1 SGHRS, CDR2 YFSETQ. The CDR3 runs to 14 residues. V was trimmed by 3 bases and J by 6 bases, leaving 14 bases between them. CDR3 DNA sequence: TGCGCCAGCAGCTCCCAACGGGGGGCGGATACGCAGTATTTT. Translating it yields CASSSQRGADTQYF.

The chain carries TRBV6-5 and TRBJ1-2, with D perhaps matching TRBD1 (6 bases). CDR3 length: 15 amino acids. V dropped 0 bases and J dropped 8 bases, with 16 bases sitting between them. CDR1 is MNHEY, CDR2 SVGAGI, per germline. The CDR3 loop reads CASSYSIGQGLGYTF. DNA for the CDR3: TGTGCCAGCAGTTACTCGATTGGGCAGGGGTTAGGCTACACCTTC.

This clone was counted once. The rearrangement uses TRBV7-9 and TRBJ1-2, with D uncertain. Germline loops: CDR1 SEHNR, CDR2 FQNEAQ (reference sequence). V was cut by 1 base and J by 0 bases, with 9 bases left in between. This CDR3 is 15 amino acids long. This CDR3 reads CASSLGGLANYGYTF. The DNA of the CDR3 is TGTGCCAGCAGCTTAGGAGGACTAGCTAACTATGGCTACACCTTC.

The chain recombines TRBV3-1 (or the pseudogene TRBV3-2) with TRBJ1-2; D remains ambiguous. This CDR3 has 13 amino acids. The V and J ends lost 0 bases and 4 bases respectively, with 6 bases between them. CDR1 and CDR2 (germline): LGHDT, YNNKEL (reference sequence). The CDR3 bases are TGTGCCAGCAGCCAAGACGGGAGCTATGGCTACACCTTC. This codes for CASSQDGSYGYTF.